This T cell receptor beta chain was recovered during a study of tumor-infiltrating lymphocytes in primary liver carcinoma. Study-level points and caveats: Tumors had a significantly higher top-250-clone fraction than blood (p = 0.039).

From approximately 0.5 ug of total RNA, TCR beta-specific cDNA was reverse-transcribed using a constant-region primer. Slightly modified ARM-PCR with three nested multiplex PCR rounds yielded TCR beta libraries. The first two PCR rounds used TRBV1-TRBV30 primers with a Cbeta primer, roughly 10 cycles each. TCRdb re-derived calls from the multiplex PCR reads in MiXCR, one entry per CDR3 protein. In the table there are tens of thousands of distinct CDR3 sequences, over 60% of which are singletons. The CDR3 is made up of 15 amino acids. V lost 0 bases, J lost 6 bases, and 13 bases lay in between. Germline CDR1 reads MGHRA; CDR2 reads YSYEKL. Bulk tissue was left unsorted, and RNA and DNA were co-extracted from 20-30 mg of it. By sample share, this clonotype is medium-sized (0.01 to 0.1%). Its matching antigen is unknown.

The sequence was collected from a man between 40 and 49 years old with primary liver carcinoma and hepatitis B virus infection. The sequencing input was liver tumor tissue from sampling region 1. As for subset: tumor region T1, superior pole. The chain carries TRBV4-1 and TRBJ2-3, with D perhaps matching TRBD2 (6 bases). CDR3 in amino acids: CASSQDILALDTQYF. The CDR3 bases are TGCGCCAGCAGCCAAGATATACTAGCTTTGGATACGCAGTATTTT.